The entry below describes one T cell receptor beta chain. The antigen remains undetermined. Treatment denoted: 15 to 20 received Ad26.COV2.S at low or high dose, single or two shots; several received placebo; per-sample allocation not given. Vaccine and placebo recipients were sampled on day 63 after the first injection. An Ad26 vector was used to express Wuhan-strain SARS-CoV-2 spike as the vaccine. Repertoires were generated with immunoSEQ multiplex PCR, while TCRdb's copy carries only in-frame clones and drops some. The sample lists roughly 300,000 clones, more than 85% occurring once. V dropped 0 bases and J dropped 3 bases, with 10 bases sitting between them. Germline V gene lookup returns CDR1 SGDLS and CDR2 YYNGEE. The CDR3 extends over 14 amino acids. This record belongs to a study of Ad26.COV2.S vaccination and SARS-CoV-2 variants. Study outcomes and limitations: Similar non-spike TCR breadth was seen in vaccine and placebo recipients. Substantial response breadth was reportedly seen for spike-specific CD8+ and CD4+ T cells after vaccination.

The chain has TRBV9 and TRBJ2-7; D is possibly TRBD1 (5 bases). The clonotype was recovered from a person aged 18-60 years who received the Ad26.COV2.S COVID-19 vaccine or a placebo. The sequencing here drew on peripheral blood, taken in a trial of Ad26.COV2.S vaccine versus placebo. CDR3 nucleotide sequence: TGTGCCAGCAGCGTAGGACAGCCAGGCTACGAGCAGTACTTC. Translating it yields CASSVGQPGYEQYF.